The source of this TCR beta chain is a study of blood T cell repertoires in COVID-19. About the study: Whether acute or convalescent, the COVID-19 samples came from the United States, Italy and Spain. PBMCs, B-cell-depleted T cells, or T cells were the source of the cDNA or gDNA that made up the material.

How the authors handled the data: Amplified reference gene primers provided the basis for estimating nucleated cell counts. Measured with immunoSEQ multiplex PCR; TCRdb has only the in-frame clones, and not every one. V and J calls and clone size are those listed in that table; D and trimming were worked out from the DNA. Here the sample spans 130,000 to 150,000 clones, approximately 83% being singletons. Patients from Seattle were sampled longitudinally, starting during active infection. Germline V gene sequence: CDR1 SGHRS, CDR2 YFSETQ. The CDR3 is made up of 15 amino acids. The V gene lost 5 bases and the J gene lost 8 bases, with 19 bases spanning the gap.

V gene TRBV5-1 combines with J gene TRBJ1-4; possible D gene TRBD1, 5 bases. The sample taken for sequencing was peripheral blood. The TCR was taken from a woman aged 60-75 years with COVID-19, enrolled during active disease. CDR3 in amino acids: CASSRQTHVNEKLFF. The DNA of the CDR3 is TGCGCCAGCAGTAGACAGACTCACGTTAACGAAAAACTGTTTTTT.